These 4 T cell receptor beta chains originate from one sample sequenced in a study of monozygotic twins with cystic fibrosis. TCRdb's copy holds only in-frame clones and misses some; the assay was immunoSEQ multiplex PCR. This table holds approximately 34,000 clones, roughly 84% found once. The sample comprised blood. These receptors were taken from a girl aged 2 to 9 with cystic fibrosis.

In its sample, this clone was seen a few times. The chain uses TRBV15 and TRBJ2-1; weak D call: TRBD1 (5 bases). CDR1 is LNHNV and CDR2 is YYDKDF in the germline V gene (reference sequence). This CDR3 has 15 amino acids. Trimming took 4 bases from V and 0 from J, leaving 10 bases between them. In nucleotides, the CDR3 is TGTGCCACCAGCACGTTTGGACACTCCTACAATGAGCAGTTCTTC. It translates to CATSTFGHSYNEQFF.

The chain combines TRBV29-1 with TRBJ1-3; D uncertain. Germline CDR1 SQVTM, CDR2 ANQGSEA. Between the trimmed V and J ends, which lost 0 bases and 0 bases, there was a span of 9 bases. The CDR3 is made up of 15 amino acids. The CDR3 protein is CSVEEKGYSGNTIYF. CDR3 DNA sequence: TGCAGCGTTGAAGAAAAGGGCTACTCTGGAAACACCATATATTTT.

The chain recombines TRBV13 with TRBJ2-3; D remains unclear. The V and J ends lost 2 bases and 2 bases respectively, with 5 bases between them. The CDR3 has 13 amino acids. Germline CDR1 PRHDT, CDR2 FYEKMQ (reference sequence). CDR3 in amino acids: CASSLLHTDTQYF. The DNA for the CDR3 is TGTGCCAGCAGCTTACTTCACACAGATACGCAGTATTTT.

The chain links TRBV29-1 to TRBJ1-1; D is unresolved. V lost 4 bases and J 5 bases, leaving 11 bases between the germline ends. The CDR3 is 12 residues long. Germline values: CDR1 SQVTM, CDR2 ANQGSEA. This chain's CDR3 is CSVGRAGTEAFF. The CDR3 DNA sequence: TGCAGCGTTGGGAGAGCGGGGACTGAAGCTTTCTTT. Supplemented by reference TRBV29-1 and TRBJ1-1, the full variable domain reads SAVISQKPSRDICQRGTSLTIQCQVDSQVTMMFWYRQQPGQSLTLIATANQGSEATYESGFVIDKFPISRPNLTFSTLTVSNMSPEDSSIYLCSVGRAGTEAFFGQGTRLTVV.